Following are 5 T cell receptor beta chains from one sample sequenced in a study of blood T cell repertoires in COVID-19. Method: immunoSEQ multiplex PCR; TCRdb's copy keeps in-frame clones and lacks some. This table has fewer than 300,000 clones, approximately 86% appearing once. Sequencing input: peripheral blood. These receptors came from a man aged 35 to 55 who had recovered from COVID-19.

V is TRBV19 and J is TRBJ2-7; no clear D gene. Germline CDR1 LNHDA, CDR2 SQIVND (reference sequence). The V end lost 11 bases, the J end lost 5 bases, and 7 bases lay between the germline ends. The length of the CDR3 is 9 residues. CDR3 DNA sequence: TGTGCCCAAAAGCACGAGCAGTACTTC. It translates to CAQKHEQYF.

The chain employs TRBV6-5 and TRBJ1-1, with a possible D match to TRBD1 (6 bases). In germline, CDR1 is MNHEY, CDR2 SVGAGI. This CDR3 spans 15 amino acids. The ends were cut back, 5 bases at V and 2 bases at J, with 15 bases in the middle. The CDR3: CASSTLLQGNTEAFF. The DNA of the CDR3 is TGTGCCAGCAGTACCCTTCTACAGGGCAACACTGAAGCTTTCTTT.

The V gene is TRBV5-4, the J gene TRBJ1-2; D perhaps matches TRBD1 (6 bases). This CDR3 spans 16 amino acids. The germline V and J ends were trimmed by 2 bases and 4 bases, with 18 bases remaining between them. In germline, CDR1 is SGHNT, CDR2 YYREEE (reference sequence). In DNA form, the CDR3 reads TGTGCCAGCAGCTTACCTACAGGGATTTGGTCCTATGGCTACACCTTC. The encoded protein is CASSLPTGIWSYGYTF. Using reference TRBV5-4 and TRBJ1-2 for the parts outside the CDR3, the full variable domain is ETGVTQSPTHLIKTRGQQVTLRCSSQSGHNTVSWYQQALGQGPQFIFQYYREEENGRGNFPPRFSGLQFPNYSSELNVNALELDDSALYLCASSLPTGIWSYGYTFGSGTRLTVV.

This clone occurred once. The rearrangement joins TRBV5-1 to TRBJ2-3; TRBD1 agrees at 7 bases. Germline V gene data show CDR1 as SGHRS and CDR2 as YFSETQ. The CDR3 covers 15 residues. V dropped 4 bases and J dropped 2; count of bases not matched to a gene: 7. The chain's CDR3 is CASSTLQGSTDTQYF. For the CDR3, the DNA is TGCGCCAGCAGCACCCTACAGGGGTCCACAGATACGCAGTATTTT.

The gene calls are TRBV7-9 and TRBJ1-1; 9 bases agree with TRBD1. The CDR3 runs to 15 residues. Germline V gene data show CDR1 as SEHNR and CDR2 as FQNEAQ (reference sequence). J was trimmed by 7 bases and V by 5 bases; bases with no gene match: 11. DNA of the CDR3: TGTGCCAGCAGCGCAGCGGACAGGGGAAAGGTTGAAGCTTTCTTT. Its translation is CASSAADRGKVEAFF.